This T cell receptor beta chain was documented in a study of blood T cell repertoires in COVID-19 (TCRdb year 2020). Study-level background: Samples covering the acute and convalescent phases of COVID-19 were provided by collaborators in the United States, Italy and Spain. The prospective study material was composed of cDNA or gDNA derived from T cells, B-cell-depleted T cells, or PBMCs. The dataset comprised deeply sampled blood TCRbeta repertoires from subjects exposed to, actively infected with, or recovered from COVID-19. The repertoires were released in a freely available public database intended as a resource for research on the immune response to SARS-CoV-2. The samples were drawn from two sources: the first 160 participants of the ongoing ImmuneRACE study, and 1,200 or so subjects contributed by 6 global collaborators. Nearly every sample came with metadata listing a de-identified subject ID, COVID-19 status, age in years and sex. Where HLA class I and class II types were available, the types were taken from metadata supplied by the sample provider, not from assay-based typing. The full study reports these points: The quantity of clinical and demographic metadata differed by source and by participant and was supplied without curation.

The table lists this clone with a few counts. This clone's antigen is unknown. No base qualities exist here, and no much larger clone lies one base off it. CDR1 and CDR2 (MNHEY, SMNVEV) derive from the germline V gene (reference sequence). Inclusive of the bounding cysteine and phenylalanine, the CDR3 is 16 residues long. The CDR3 DNA has 48 bases and is translated from base 1. V is shortened by 5 bases, J by 0 bases, and the region joining them spans 11 bases. TCRbeta CDR3 regions were amplified from genomic DNA using the immunoSEQ Assay, a bias-controlled multiplex PCR. In the paper's pipeline: Within the assay, amplification of reference gene primers was used to estimate how many nucleated cells each sample contained. To quantify the absolute abundance of each unique TCRbeta CDR3 rearrangement, sequence reads were collapsed and filtered. Productive Simpson clonality was computed per sample as the square root of Simpson's diversity index over productive rearrangements. This immuneACCESS table, as held by TCRdb, lists in-frame sequences with V and J called but not all clones. Of the missing ones, under half trace to an unresolved V gene in checked studies; the others have no known cause. V and J calls plus clone size are reproduced from that table; the DNA served to infer D and trimming. This sample has 200,000 to 300,000 clones in its table, and 80% to 90% of those were observed once. In total, the top ten clones hold 5.5% to 6.5% of the sample.

Collaborating institutions collected whole blood in K2EDTA tubes following their own protocols. For TCRbeta analysis, collaborators shipped samples in one of three forms: frozen whole blood, isolated PBMCs, or DNA extracted from either of those sample types. The V and J genes are TRBV27 and TRBJ1-6; the D gene cannot be named for sure. The sequenced sample was peripheral blood. The origin of this receptor is a man in his 60s with acute or convalescent COVID-19. The CDR3 protein: CASSPSPSSYNSPLHF. The DNA sequence is TGTGCCAGCAGTCCCTCGCCGAGCTCCTATAATTCACCCCTCCACTTT.